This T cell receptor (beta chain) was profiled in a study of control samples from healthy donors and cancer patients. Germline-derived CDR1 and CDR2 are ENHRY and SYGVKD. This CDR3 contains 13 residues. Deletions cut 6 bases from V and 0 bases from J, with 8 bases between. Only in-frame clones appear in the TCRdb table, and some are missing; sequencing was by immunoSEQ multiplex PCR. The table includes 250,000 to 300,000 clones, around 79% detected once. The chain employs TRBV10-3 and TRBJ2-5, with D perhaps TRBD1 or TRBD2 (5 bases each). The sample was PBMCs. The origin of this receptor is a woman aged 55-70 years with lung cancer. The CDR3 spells CAISEGYQETQYF. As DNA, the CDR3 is TGTGCCATCAGCGAGGGGTACCAAGAGACCCAGTACTTC.